The rows below give T cell receptor beta chains drawn from one sample of a study of Graves' ophthalmopathy and Graves' hyperthyroidism. Each CDR3 protein gets one entry after TCRdb re-called the multiplex PCR reads with MiXCR. The sample has hundreds of thousands of distinct CDR3 sequences, 20% to 25% seen once. Sequencing used peripheral blood. These receptors came from a woman aged 50 to 65 with Graves' ophthalmopathy. Each CDR3 is given with its conserved first and last residue. The order of the fields is clone size, V gene, D gene, J gene, CDR3 protein, CDR3 DNA. D genes are given only for firm matches. Not all rows give a size; the values are once, few, many and, for expanded clones, a class.

many	TRBV27	NA	TRBJ1-5	CASSLEGIGNQPQHF	TGTGCCAGCAGTTTAGAGGGTATCGGCAATCAGCCCCAGCATTTT
many	TRBV28	TRBD2	TRBJ2-7	CASSRPGGVAYEQYF	TGTGCCAGCAGTCGACCTGGGGGGGTAGCCTACGAGCAGTACTTC
many	TRBV6-2/TRBV6-3	NA	TRBJ1-2	CASSSGMNRDGYTF	TGTGCCAGCAGTTCGGGGATGAATAGGGATGGCTACACCTTC
NA	TRBV28	NA	TRBJ2-7	CASSKPGAPYEQYF	TGTGCCAGCAGTAAACCGGGAGCCCCCTACGAGCAGTACTTC
few	TRBV5-1	NA	TRBJ2-1	CASSAGNEQFF	TGCGCCAGCAGCGCCGGCAATGAGCAGTTCTTC
many	TRBV20-1	TRBD1	TRBJ1-1	CSARVTGTGGTEAFF	TGCAGTGCTAGGGTAACCGGGACAGGGGGCACTGAAGCTTTCTTT
many	TRBV28	NA	TRBJ1-6	CASSVMRGIKNSPLHF	TGTGCCAGCAGTGTAATGCGGGGGATTAAGAATTCACCCCTCCACTTT
NA	TRBV12-3/TRBV12-4	NA	TRBJ1-5	CASNAGRGGKLQHF	TGTGCCAGCAACGCGGGGAGGGGAGGAAAACTCCAGCATTTT
many	TRBV20-1	NA	TRBJ2-7	CSARDIPNYEQYF	TGCAGTGCTAGAGATATTCCAAACTACGAGCAGTACTTC
NA	TRBV5-1	TRBD2	TRBJ2-2	CASSFLAGVAGELFF	TGCGCCAGCAGCTTCTTAGCGGGAGTTGCCGGGGAGCTGTTTTTT
many	TRBV5-1	NA	TRBJ2-7	CASSTARGESYEQYF	TGCGCCAGCAGCACCGCCAGGGGGGAGAGCTACGAGCAGTACTTC
many	TRBV4-2	TRBD2	TRBJ2-5	CASSLGSGRAGETQYF	TGTGCCAGCAGCCTCGGAAGCGGGAGGGCCGGTGAGACCCAGTACTTC
many	TRBV6-1	NA	TRBJ1-2	CASRGGLTRNYGYTF	TGTGCCAGCAGGGGAGGGCTTACACGGAACTATGGCTACACCTTC
many	TRBV28	TRBD1	TRBJ2-7	CASSFPGQGAMYEQYF	TGTGCCAGCAGTTTTCCGGGACAGGGGGCGATGTACGAGCAGTACTTC
many	TRBV5-1	NA	TRBJ2-5	CASSMEGWGAEETQYF	TGCGCCAGCAGCATGGAGGGTTGGGGGGCTGAAGAGACCCAGTACTTC
many	TRBV28	TRBD2	TRBJ2-4	CASSLAGGAKNIQYF	TGTGCCAGCAGTTTAGCGGGAGGGGCAAAAAACATTCAGTACTTC
NA	TRBV6-1	TRBD1	TRBJ1-6	CASRETGGRSPLHF	TGTGCCAGCAGGGAGACAGGGGGAAGATCACCCCTCCACTTT
NA	TRBV12-3/TRBV12-4	NA	TRBJ2-7	CASSPQAVGPEQYF	TGTGCCAGCAGTCCACAGGCGGTGGGCCCCGAGCAGTACTTC
NA	TRBV11-1	TRBD1	TRBJ2-2	CASSPSPGQGSTGELFF	TGTGCCAGCAGCCCATCACCGGGACAGGGCAGTACCGGGGAGCTGTTTTTT
many	TRBV7-9	NA	TRBJ1-1	CASTRGVGTEAFF	TGTGCCAGCACCCGGGGTGTAGGCACTGAAGCTTTCTTT
NA	TRBV7-2	NA	TRBJ2-7	CASSLADLGSYEQYF	TGTGCCAGCAGCTTAGCGGACCTGGGGTCCTACGAGCAGTACTTC
NA	TRBV9	TRBD2	TRBJ2-5	CASSALAGGLETQYF	TGTGCCAGCAGCGCTCTAGCGGGGGGGCTTGAGACCCAGTACTTC